The 22 T cell receptor beta chains in this list originate from one sample, sequenced in a study of T cell responses to AZD1222 COVID-19 vaccine. Clones were read by immunoSEQ multiplex PCR, and TCRdb kept only the in-frame ones, dropping some. The sample yields 150,000 or so clones, more than 85% seen once. The source was peripheral blood, collected 28 days after the second AZD1222 dose. These receptors were taken from an adult who received the AZD1222 COVID-19 vaccine.

The genes are TRBV2 and TRBJ2-7, with D uncertain. Trimming stripped 2 bases from V and 2 bases from J, with 10 bases between. Germline-derived CDR1 and CDR2 are SNHLY and FYNNEI. The CDR3 covers 14 residues. The CDR3 sequence is CASSEQVVAYEQYF. The CDR3 region has the DNA TGTGCCAGCAGTGAACAGGTAGTGGCCTACGAGCAGTACTTC.

The chain is built from TRBV4-1 and TRBJ1-1; D is undetermined. With 1 base removed from V and 1 base from J, the gap between germline ends came to 7 bases. Germline-derived CDR1 and CDR2 are MGHRA and YSYEKL. The CDR3 runs 14 residues. The CDR3 nucleotides are TGCGCCAGCAGCCAAGTTCGTGGGAACACTGAAGCTTTCTTT. Its translation: CASSQVRGNTEAFF.

The V call is TRBV24-1, the J call TRBJ1-2; D is ambiguous. Looked up from germline, CDR1 is KGHDR and CDR2 is SFDVKD. This CDR3 is 12 amino acids long. Trimming shortened V by 4 bases and J by 8 bases, and 10 bases separated the two germline ends. The CDR3 DNA is TGTGCCACCAGTGAGGGCCGCCGGGGCTACACCTTC. This encodes CATSEGRRGYTF.

J is TRBJ2-7 and V is TRBV5-4, with no clear D. The V end was cut by 0 bases, the J end by 2 bases, with 12 bases between. The germline V gene has CDR1 SGHNT and CDR2 YYREEE (reference sequence). This CDR3 comprises 15 residues. The CDR3 region has the DNA TGTGCCAGCAGCTTGGGCAATAATGGGCCCTACGAGCAGTACTTC. Encoded protein: CASSLGNNGPYEQYF. Looking up the rest from reference TRBV5-4 and TRBJ2-7 gives the full variable domain: ETGVTQSPTHLIKTRGQQVTLRCSSQSGHNTVSWYQQALGQGPQFIFQYYREEENGRGNFPPRFSGLQFPNYSSELNVNALELDDSALYLCASSLGNNGPYEQYFGPGTRLTVT.

The gene calls are TRBV5-5 and TRBJ2-6; tentative D call: TRBD1 (6 bases). Germline values: CDR1 SGHKS, CDR2 YYEKEE (reference sequence). CDR3 length: 16 amino acids. Trimming cost V 2 bases and J 0 bases, with 9 bases left between them. The DNA of the CDR3 is TGTGCCAGCAGCTTACAGGGTTCCTCTGGGGCCAACGTCCTGACTTTC. Its protein product is CASSLQGSSGANVLTF.

CDR3 coding DNA: TGCGCCAGCAGCCCCATCCGCGGCTCCTACGAGCAGTACTTC. Its protein is CASSPIRGSYEQYF. The chain is built from TRBV10-1 and TRBJ2-7; D is unclear. The CDR3 spans 14 residues. The germline CDR1 and CDR2 sequences are WNHNN and SYGVQD (reference sequence). Between the trimmed V and J ends, which lost 6 bases and 0 bases, there was a span of 12 bases.

J is TRBJ1-6 and V is TRBV28; 7 bases align to TRBD1. Losses at the gene ends were 5 bases for V and 9 bases for J; bases not matched to a gene: 16. The CDR3 is made up of 17 amino acids. The germline V gene has CDR1 MDHEN and CDR2 SYDVKM. The CDR3 reads CASSELRRDSRGSPLHF. CDR3 bases: TGTGCCAGCAGTGAACTTCGCCGGGACAGCCGCGGTTCACCCCTCCACTTT.

The chain is built from TRBV6-1 and TRBJ2-1; 8 bases map to TRBD2. The CDR3 consists of 16 residues. Germline loops: CDR1 MNHNS, CDR2 SASEGT. Trimming removed 1 base from V and 2 bases from J; junction bases left unmatched: 4. CDR3 in DNA: TGTGCCAGCAGTGAAGGGAGCGGGAGCACCTACAATGAGCAGTTCTTC. The encoded protein is CASSEGSGSTYNEQFF.

The genes are TRBV28 and TRBJ1-4, with unresolved D. The CDR3 sequence is 13 residues long. The germline V gene has CDR1 MDHEN and CDR2 SYDVKM. V was clipped by 4 bases and J by 12 bases, with 15 bases between them. This CDR3 is CASSSGGQDQLFF. In nucleotides, the CDR3 is TGTGCCAGCAGTTCCGGAGGGCAGGACCAACTGTTTTTT.

The chain has TRBV3-1 (or the pseudogene TRBV3-2) and TRBJ2-7; no clear D gene. The CDR3 runs 15 residues. Per the germline V gene, CDR1 is LGHDT and CDR2 is YNNKEL (reference sequence). With 1 base removed from V and 0 bases from J, the gap between germline ends came to 10 bases. CDR3 protein: CASSQVPGSSYEQYF. DNA of the CDR3: TGTGCCAGCAGCCAAGTCCCCGGAAGCTCCTACGAGCAGTACTTC.

This chain connects TRBV28 to TRBJ1-2; D unclear. This CDR3 region has 12 residues. V lost 6 bases, J lost 1 base, and 6 bases lay in between. CDR1 and CDR2 (germline): MDHEN, SYDVKM. CDR3 DNA sequence: TGTGCCAGCAGCGCCTTTAACTATGGCTACACCTTC. The encoded protein is CASSAFNYGYTF.

This clone was detected only once. The chain has TRBV23-1 and TRBJ2-5; D gene unclear. TRBV23-1 carries the ORF label, with uncertain function. The V gene lost 4 bases and the J gene lost 5 bases, with 17 bases spanning the gap. CDR3 length: 15 residues. CDR3 bases: TGCGCCAGCAGTCTCCCTTCTCGACGGGTGGAGACCCAGTACTTC. This gives the protein CASSLPSRRVETQYF.

The V gene is TRBV24-1, the J gene TRBJ1-4; weak D call: TRBD1 (5 bases). Trimming took off 4 bases at V and 10 bases at J, with 21 bases between the two ends. The length of the CDR3 is 16 residues. Germline-derived CDR1 and CDR2 are KGHDR and SFDVKD. The CDR3 DNA follows: TGTGCCACCAGTGACAAGAGGGGCGGTCAAGCCGGAAAACTGTTTTTT. Its protein product is CATSDKRGGQAGKLFF.

This chain uses TRBV4-1 with TRBJ2-5; possible D gene TRBD2, 7 bases. The CDR3 runs 18 residues. Germline V lookup: CDR1 MGHRA, CDR2 YSYEKL. V shed 3 bases and J shed 1 base, with 21 bases lying between them. For the CDR3, the DNA is TGCGCCAGCAGCCACTTAGCCTCGGGGCGGGGGCCCCAAGAGACCCAGTACTTC. It encodes CASSHLASGRGPQETQYF.

The chain recombines TRBV14 with TRBJ1-4, with D perhaps TRBD1 (5 bases). Looked up from germline, CDR1 is SGHDN and CDR2 is FVKESK. The CDR3 is made up of 14 amino acids. The germline V and J ends were trimmed by 6 bases and 2 bases, with 10 bases remaining between them. The CDR3 spells CASRQWGTNEKLFF. In nucleotides, the CDR3 is TGTGCCAGCAGACAATGGGGGACTAATGAAAAACTGTTTTTT.

The chain carries TRBV7-2 and TRBJ1-2; D is possibly TRBD1 (5 bases). Germline V gene data show CDR1 as SGHTA and CDR2 as FQGNSA. Deletions cut 1 base from V and 7 bases from J, with 19 bases between. This CDR3 has 16 residues. The DNA of the CDR3 is TGTGCCAGCAGCTTAGACCTTGGGCAGGGTGTACGTGGCTACACCTTC. Translation gives CASSLDLGQGVRGYTF. The variable domain in full, completed from reference TRBV7-2 and TRBJ1-2, reads GAGVSQSPSNKVTEKGKDVELRCDPISGHTALYWYRQSLGQGLEFLIYFQGNSAPDKSGLPSDRFSAERTGGSVSTLTIQRTQQEDSAVYLCASSLDLGQGVRGYTFGSGTRLTVV.

DNA for the CDR3: TGTGCCAGCAGAGATCCGGCGGGAGGTGAGCAGTTCTTC. Its translation: CASRDPAGGEQFF. This chain joins TRBV25-1 and TRBJ2-1; the match to TRBD2 covers 8 bases. Trimming cost V 6 bases and J 9 bases; bases outside gene matches: 7. This CDR3 contains 13 residues. The germline gives CDR1 MGHDK, CDR2 SYGVNS.

In this sample, this clone turned up once. The chain is built from TRBV24-1 and TRBJ1-5; TRBD1 aligns across 7 bases. Per germline, CDR1 KGHDR and CDR2 SFDVKD. V shed 6 bases, J shed 1 base, and the junction held 5 bases outside the gene matches. There are 15 residues in the CDR3. The DNA for the CDR3 is TGTGCCACCAGTTCCGAGACAGGGAGCAATCAGCCCCAGCATTTT. Translating it yields CATSSETGSNQPQHF.

Comment on this clone: Germline is not matched at one junction end, which may reflect a read error. The chain has TRBV7-8 and TRBJ2-1, with D possibly being TRBD1 (5 bases). The CDR3 is 15 residues long. Per the germline V gene, CDR1 is SGHVS and CDR2 is FQNEAQ. The DNA of the CDR3 is TGTGCCAGCAGCCCCCGCCGCCTGACAGACAACGAGCAGTTCTTC. Encoded protein: CASSPRRLTDNEQFF.

V usage is TRBV2 and J usage is TRBJ1-1; D is unclear. CDR1 is SNHLY and CDR2 is FYNNEI in the germline V gene. There are 13 residues in the CDR3. The V gene lost 6 bases and the J gene lost 3 bases, with 11 bases spanning the gap. The CDR3 DNA is TGTGCCAGCAGGTCACCGGCGTACACTGAAGCTTTCTTT. It encodes CASRSPAYTEAFF.

This sequence joins TRBV12-3 or TRBV12-4 and TRBJ1-1; maybe TRBD1 (5 bases). V lost 3 bases and J 1 base, leaving 6 bases between the germline ends. The CDR3 is 13 amino acids. The CDR3 bases are TGTGCCAGCAGTTTGAGGGGGAACACTGAAGCTTTCTTT. The encoded protein is CASSLRGNTEAFF.

The chain carries TRBV28 and TRBJ2-7, with 8 bases that match TRBD1. The ends lost 6 bases at V and 3 bases at J; junction bases unmatched: 4. The CDR3 has 13 residues. The V gene's germline CDR1 is MDHEN and CDR2 SYDVKM. This CDR3 reads CASRGTGSYEQYF. The DNA of the CDR3 is TGTGCCAGCAGAGGGACAGGAAGCTACGAGCAGTACTTC.